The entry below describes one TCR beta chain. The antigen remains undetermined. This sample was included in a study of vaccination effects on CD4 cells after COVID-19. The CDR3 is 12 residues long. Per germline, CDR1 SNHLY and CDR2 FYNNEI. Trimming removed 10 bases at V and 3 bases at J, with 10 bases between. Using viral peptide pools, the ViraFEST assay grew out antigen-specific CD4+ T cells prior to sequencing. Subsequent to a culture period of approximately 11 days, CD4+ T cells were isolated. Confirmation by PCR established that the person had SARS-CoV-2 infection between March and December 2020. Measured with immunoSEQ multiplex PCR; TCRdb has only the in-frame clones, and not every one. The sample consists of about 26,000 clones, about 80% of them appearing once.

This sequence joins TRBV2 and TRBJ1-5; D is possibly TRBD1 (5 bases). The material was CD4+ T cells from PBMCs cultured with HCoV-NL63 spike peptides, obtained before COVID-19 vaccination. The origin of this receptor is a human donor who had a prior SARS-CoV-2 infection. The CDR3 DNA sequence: TGTGCCACCGACAGTTCCAATCAGCCCCAGCATTTT. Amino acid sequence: CATDSSNQPQHF.